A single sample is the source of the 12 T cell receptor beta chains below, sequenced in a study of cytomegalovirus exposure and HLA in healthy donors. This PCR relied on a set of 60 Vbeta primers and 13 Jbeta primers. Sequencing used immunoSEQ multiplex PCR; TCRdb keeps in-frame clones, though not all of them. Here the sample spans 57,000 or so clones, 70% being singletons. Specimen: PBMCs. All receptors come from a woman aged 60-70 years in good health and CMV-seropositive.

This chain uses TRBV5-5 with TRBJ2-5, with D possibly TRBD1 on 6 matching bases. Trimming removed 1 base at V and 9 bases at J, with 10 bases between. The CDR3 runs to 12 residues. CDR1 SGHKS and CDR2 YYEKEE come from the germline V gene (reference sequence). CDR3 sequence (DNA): TGTGCCAGCAGCTTGAGTCAGGGGTCCCAGTACTTC. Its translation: CASSLSQGSQYF.

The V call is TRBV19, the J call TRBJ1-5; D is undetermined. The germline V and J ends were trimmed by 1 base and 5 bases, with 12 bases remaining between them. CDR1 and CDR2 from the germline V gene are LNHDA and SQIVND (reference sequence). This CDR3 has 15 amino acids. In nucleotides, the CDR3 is TGTGCCAGTAGTATAGGACTCGATTTTTATCAGCCCCAGCATTTT. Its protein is CASSIGLDFYQPQHF.

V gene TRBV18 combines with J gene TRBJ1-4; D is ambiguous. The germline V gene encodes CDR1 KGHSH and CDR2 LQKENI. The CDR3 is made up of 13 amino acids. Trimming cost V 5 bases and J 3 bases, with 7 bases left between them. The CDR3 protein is CASSGRPNEKLFF. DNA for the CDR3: TGTGCCAGCTCAGGGCGACCTAATGAAAAACTGTTTTTT.

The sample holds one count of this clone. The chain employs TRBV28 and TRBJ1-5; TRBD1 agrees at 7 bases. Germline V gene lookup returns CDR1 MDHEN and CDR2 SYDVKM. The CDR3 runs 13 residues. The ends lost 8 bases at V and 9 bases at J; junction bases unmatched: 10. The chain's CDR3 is CASSFDRVPPQHF. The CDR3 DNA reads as TGTGCCAGCTCCTTCGACAGGGTACCGCCCCAGCATTTT.

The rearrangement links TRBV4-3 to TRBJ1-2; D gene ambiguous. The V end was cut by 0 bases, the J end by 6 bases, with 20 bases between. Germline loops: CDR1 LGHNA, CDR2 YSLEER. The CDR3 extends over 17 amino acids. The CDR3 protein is CASSQDLGGRSNNGYTF. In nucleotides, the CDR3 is TGCGCCAGCAGCCAAGATCTGGGAGGGAGATCAAATAATGGCTACACCTTC.

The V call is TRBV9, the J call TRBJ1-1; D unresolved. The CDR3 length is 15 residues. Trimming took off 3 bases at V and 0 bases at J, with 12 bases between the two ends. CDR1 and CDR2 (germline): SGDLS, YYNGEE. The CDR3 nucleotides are TGTGCCAGCAGCGAATATCACAGCATGAACACTGAAGCTTTCTTT. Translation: CASSEYHSMNTEAFF.

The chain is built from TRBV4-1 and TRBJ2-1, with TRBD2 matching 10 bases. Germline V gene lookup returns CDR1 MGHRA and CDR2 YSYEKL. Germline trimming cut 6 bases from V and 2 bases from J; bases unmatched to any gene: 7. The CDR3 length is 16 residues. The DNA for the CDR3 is TGCGCCAGCAGTGGTGTAAGCGGGGGGGCCTACAATGAGCAGTTCTTC. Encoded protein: CASSGVSGGAYNEQFF.

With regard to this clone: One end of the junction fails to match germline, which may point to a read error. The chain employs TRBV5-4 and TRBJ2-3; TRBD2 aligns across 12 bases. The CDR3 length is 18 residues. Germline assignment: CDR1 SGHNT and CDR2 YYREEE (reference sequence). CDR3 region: CASSQGWTSGDLVDTQYF. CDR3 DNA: TGCGCCAGCAGCCAGGGATGGACTAGCGGGGACTTGGTAGATACGCAGTATTTT.

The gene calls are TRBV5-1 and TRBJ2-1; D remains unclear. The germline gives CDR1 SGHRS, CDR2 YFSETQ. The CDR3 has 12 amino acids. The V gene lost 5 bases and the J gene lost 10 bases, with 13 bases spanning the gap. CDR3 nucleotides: TGCGCCAGCAGATTCCAGATCGGGGAGCAGTTCTTC. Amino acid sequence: CASRFQIGEQFF.

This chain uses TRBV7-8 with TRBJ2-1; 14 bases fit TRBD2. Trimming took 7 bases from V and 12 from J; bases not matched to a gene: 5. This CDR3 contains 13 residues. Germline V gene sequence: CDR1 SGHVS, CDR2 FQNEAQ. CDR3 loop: CASTPTSGGGQFF. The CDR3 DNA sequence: TGTGCCAGCACCCCGACTAGCGGGGGGGGGCAGTTCTTC.

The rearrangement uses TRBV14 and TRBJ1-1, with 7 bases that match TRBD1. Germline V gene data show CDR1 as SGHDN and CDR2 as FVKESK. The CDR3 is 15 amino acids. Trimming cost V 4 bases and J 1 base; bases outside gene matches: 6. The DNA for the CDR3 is TGTGCCAGCAGCCGAGACAGGGTCAGGAACACTGAAGCTTTCTTT. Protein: CASSRDRVRNTEAFF.

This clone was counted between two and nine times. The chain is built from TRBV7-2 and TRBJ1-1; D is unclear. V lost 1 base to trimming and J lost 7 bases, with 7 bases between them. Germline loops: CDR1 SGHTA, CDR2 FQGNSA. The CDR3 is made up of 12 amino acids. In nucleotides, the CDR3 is TGTGCCAGCAGCTTAGGCCTCAGTGAAGCTTTCTTT. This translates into CASSLGLSEAFF.